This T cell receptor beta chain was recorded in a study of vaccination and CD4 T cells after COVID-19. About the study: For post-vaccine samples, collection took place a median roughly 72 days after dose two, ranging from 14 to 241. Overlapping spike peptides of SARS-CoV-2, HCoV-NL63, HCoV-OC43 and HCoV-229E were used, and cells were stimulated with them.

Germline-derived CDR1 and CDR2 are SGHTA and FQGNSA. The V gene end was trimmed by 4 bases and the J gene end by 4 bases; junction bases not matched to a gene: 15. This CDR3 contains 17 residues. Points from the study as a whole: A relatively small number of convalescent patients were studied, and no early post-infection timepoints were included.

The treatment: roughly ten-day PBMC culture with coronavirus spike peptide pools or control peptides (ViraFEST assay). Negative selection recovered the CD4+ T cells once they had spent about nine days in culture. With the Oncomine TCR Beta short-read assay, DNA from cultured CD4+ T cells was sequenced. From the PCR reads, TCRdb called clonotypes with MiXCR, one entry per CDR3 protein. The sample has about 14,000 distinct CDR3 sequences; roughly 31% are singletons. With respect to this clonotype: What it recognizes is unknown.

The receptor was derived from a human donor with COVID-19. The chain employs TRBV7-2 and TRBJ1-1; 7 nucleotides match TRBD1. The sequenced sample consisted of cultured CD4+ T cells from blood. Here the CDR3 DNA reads TGTGCCAGCAGCTCGCGGCGAGAGGGGGCTGGATCCACTGAAGCTTTCTTT. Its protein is CASSSRREGAGSTEAFF.